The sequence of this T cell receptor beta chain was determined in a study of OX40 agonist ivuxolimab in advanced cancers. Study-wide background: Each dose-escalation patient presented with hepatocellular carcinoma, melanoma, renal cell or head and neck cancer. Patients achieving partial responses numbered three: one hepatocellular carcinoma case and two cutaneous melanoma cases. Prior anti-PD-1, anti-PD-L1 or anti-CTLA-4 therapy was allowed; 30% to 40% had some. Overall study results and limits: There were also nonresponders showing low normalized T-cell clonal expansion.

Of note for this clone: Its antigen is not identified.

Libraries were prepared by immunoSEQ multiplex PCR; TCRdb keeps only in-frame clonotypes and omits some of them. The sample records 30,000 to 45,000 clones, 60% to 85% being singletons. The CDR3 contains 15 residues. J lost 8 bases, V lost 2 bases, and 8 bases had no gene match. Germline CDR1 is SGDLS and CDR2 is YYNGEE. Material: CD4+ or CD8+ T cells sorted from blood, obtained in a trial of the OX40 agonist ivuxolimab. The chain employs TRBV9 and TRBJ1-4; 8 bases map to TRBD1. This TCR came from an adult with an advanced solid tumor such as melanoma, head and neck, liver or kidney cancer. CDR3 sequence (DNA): TGTGCCAGCAGCGTTGGACAGGGAATTGGCGAAAAACTGTTTTTT. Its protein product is CASSVGQGIGEKLFF.